This T cell receptor (beta chain) was identified during a study of cytomegalovirus exposure and HLA in healthy donors. Broader study findings: The study labeled 150 or so TCR beta chains cytomegalovirus-associated.

About this clone: Its antigen is currently unknown.

The CDR3 has 15 residues. V was shortened by 0 bases and J by 9 bases, with 15 bases between the two germline ends. The germline V gene encodes CDR1 SGHDN and CDR2 FVKESK. The study ran its PCR with 60 Vbeta and 13 Jbeta primers. Libraries were prepared by immunoSEQ multiplex PCR; TCRdb keeps only in-frame clonotypes and omits some of them. The sample holds over 80,000 clones, approximately 71% seen once. The TCR sequence derives from a young woman in good health and CMV-seropositive. The chain uses TRBV14 and TRBJ2-1, with TRBD2 as a possible D gene (6 bases). The sample consisted of PBMCs. The CDR3 loop reads CASSQEGTPPREQFF. CDR3 DNA: TGTGCCAGCAGCCAAGAAGGGACTCCCCCTCGTGAGCAGTTCTTC.